The sequence of this T cell receptor (beta chain) was determined in a study of Graves' ophthalmopathy and Graves' hyperthyroidism. Regarding the study as a whole: In blood appeared most of the expanded thyroid clonotypes whose frequency exceeded 0.001.

Many counts were recorded for this clonotype. The target antigen is unknown. Using RNA transcripts, the TCR beta CDR3 regions were amplified. The authors performed first-round RT-PCR with HTBI primers and then a second-round multiplex PCR. TCRdb re-derived calls from the multiplex PCR reads in MiXCR, one entry per CDR3 protein. There are about 400,000 distinct CDR3 sequences in the sample; 21% occur only once, and roughly 3.2% lies in the top ten. This CDR3 has 15 amino acids. Germline-derived CDR1 and CDR2 are MNHEY and SVGEGT. V lost 3 bases and J lost 2, with 13 bases in between. The chain couples TRBV6-2 or TRBV6-3 to TRBJ2-5; D not resolved. The sample comprised peripheral blood. The TCR sequence derives from a woman between 18 and 30 years old with stable Graves' hyperthyroidism. The CDR3 sequence: CASSYRDWKQETQYF. CDR3 DNA sequence: TGTGCCAGCAGTTATCGTGACTGGAAACAAGAGACCCAGTACTTC.